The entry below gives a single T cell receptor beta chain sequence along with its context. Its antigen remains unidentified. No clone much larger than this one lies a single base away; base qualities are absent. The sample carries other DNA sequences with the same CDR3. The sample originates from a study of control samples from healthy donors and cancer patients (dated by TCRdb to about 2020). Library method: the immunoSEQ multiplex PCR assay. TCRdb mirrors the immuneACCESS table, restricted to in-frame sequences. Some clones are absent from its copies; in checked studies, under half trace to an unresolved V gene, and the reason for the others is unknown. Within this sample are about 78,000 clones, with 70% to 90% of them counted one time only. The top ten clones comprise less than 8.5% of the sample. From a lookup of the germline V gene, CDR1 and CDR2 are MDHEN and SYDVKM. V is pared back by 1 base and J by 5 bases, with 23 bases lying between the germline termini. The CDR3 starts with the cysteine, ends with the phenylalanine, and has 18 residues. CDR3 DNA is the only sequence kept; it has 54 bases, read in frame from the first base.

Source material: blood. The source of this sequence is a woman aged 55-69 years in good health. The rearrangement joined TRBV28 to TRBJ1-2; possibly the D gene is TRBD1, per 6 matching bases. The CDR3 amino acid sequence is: CASSLLGLGEGGAYGYTF. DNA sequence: TGTGCCAGCAGTTTATTGGGACTGGGGGAGGGGGGGGCGTATGGCTACACCTTC.